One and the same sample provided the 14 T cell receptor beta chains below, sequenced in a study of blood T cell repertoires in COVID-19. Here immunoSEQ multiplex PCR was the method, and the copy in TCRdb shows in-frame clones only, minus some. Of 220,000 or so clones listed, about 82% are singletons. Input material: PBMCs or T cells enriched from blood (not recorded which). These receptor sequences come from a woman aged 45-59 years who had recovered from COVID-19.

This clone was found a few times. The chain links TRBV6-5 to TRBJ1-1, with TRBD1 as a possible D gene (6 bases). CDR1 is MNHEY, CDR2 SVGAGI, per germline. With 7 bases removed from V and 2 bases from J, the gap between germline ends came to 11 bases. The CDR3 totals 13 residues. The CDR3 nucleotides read TGTGCCAGCATCAGGACAGTTAACACTGAAGCTTTCTTT. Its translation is CASIRTVNTEAFF.

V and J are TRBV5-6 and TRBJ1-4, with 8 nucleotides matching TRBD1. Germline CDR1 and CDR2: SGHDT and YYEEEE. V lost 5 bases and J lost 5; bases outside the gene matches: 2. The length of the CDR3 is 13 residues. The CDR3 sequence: CASRGQENEKLFF. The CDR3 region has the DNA TGTGCCAGCAGGGGACAGGAGAATGAAAAACTGTTTTTT.

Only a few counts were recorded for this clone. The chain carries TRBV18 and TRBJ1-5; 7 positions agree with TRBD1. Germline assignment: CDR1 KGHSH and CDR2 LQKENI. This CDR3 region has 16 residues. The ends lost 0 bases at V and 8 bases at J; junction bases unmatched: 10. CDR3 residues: CASSPPFGGGKEPQHF. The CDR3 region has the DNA TGTGCCAGCTCACCACCGTTCGGAGGGGGCAAGGAGCCCCAGCATTTT. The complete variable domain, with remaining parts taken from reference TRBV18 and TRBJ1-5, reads NAGVMQNPRHLVRRRGQEARLRCSPMKGHSHVYWYRQLPEEGLKFMVYLQKENIIDESGMPKERFSAEFPKEGPSILRIQQVVRGDSAAYFCASSPPFGGGKEPQHFGDGTRLSIL.

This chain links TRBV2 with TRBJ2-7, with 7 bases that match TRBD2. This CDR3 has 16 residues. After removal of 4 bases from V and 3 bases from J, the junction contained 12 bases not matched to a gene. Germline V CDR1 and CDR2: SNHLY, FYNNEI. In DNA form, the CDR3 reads TGTGCCAGCAGTGGGTCCACAGCGGGGCCTTTCTACGAGCAGTACTTC. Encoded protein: CASSGSTAGPFYEQYF.

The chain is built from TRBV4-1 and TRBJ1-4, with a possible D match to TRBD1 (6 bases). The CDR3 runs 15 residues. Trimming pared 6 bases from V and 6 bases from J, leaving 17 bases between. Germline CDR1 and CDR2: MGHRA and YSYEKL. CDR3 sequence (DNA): TGCGCCAGCAGACACTCACAGGGAATAGATGAAAAACTGTTTTTT. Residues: CASRHSQGIDEKLFF.

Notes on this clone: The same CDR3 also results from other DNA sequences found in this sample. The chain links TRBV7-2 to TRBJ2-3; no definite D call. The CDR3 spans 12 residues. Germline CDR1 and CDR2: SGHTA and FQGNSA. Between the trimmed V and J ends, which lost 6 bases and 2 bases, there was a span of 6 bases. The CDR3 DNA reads TGTGCCAGCAGTTCGTACACAGATACGCAGTATTTT. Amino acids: CASSSYTDTQYF. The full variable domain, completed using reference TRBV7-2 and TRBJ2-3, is GAGVSQSPSNKVTEKGKDVELRCDPISGHTALYWYRQSLGQGLEFLIYFQGNSAPDKSGLPSDRFSAERTGGSVSTLTIQRTQQEDSAVYLCASSSYTDTQYFGPGTRLTVL.

The DNA of the CDR3 is TGTGCCAGCAGACGCACAGGCGAGCAGTACTTC. As protein: CASRRTGEQYF. V and J are TRBV6-6 and TRBJ2-7; perhaps TRBD1 as D (5 bases). Germline V gene sequence: CDR1 MNHNY, CDR2 SVGAGI (reference sequence). The CDR3 loop spans 11 amino acids. V shed 6 bases and J shed 6 bases, with 9 bases lying between them.

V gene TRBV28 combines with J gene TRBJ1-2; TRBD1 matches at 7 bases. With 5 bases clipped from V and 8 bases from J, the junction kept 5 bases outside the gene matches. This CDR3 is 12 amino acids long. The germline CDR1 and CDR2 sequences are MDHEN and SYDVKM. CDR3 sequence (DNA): TGTGCCAGCAGTCGGGACAGTCCCGGCTACACCTTC. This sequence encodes CASSRDSPGYTF.

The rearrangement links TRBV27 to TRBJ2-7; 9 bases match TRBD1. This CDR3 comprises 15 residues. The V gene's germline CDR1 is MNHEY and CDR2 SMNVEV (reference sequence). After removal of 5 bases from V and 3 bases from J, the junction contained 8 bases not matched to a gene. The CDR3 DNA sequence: TGTGCCAGCAGTCCTCTCCTGGGACAGGGCTACGAGCAGTACTTC. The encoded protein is CASSPLLGQGYEQYF.

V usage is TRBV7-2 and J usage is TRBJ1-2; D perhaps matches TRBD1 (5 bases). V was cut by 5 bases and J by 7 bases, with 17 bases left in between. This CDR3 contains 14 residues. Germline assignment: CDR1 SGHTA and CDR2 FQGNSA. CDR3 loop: CASSNRGVRRGYTF. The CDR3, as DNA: TGTGCCAGCAGCAATCGGGGGGTGCGTCGTGGCTACACCTTC.

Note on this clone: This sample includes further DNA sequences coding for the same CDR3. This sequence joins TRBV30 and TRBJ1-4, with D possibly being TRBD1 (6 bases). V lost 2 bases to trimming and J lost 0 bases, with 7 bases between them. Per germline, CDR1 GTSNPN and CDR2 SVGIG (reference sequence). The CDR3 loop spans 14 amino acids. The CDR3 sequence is CAWSWTATNEKLFF. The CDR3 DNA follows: TGTGCCTGGAGTTGGACAGCAACTAATGAAAAACTGTTTTTT.

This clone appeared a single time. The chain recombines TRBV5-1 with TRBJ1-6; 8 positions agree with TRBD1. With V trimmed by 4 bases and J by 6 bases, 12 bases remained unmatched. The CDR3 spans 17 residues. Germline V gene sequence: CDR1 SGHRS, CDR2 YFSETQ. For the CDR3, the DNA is TGCGCCAGCAGCGACCACCCCGGACAGGGTAGTAATTCACCCCTCCACTTT. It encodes CASSDHPGQGSNSPLHF. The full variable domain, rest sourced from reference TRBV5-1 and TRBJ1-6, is KAGVTQTPRYLIKTRGQQVTLSCSPISGHRSVSWYQQTPGQGLQFLFEYFSETQRNKGNFPGRFSGRQFSNSRSEMNVSTLELGDSALYLCASSDHPGQGSNSPLHFGNGTRLTVT.

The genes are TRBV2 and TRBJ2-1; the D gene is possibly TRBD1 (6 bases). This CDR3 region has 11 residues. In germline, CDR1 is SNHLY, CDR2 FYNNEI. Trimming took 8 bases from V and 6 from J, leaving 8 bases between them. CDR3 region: CASRGGNEQFF. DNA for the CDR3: TGTGCCAGCCGAGGGGGCAATGAGCAGTTCTTC.

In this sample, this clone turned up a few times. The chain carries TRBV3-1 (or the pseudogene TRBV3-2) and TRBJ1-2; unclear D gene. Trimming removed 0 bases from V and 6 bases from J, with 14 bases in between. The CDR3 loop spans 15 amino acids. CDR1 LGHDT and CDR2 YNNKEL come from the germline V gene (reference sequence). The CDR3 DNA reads TGTGCCAGCAGCCAAGATTGGGCCGCGATCCATGGCTACACCTTC. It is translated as CASSQDWAAIHGYTF.